Following are 31 T cell receptor beta chains from one sample sequenced in a study of blood T cell repertoires in COVID-19. Using immunoSEQ multiplex PCR, the repertoire was profiled, and TCRdb retains in-frame clones only, with some absent. The sample holds roughly 240,000 clones, around 86% seen once. The specimen sequenced was peripheral blood. The receptors were sampled from a young man with active or convalescent COVID-19.

V usage is TRBV5-1 and J usage is TRBJ1-1; TRBD1 might be the D (5 bases). CDR3 length: 15 residues. Trimming stripped 2 bases from V and 1 base from J, with 12 bases between. The germline gives CDR1 SGHRS, CDR2 YFSETQ. CDR3 in DNA: TGCGCCAGCAGCTTACGGGGGAGTGGGAACACTGAAGCTTTCTTT. It specifies CASSLRGSGNTEAFF. Filled out from reference TRBV5-1 and TRBJ1-1, the complete variable domain reads KAGVTQTPRYLIKTRGQQVTLSCSPISGHRSVSWYQQTPGQGLQFLFEYFSETQRNKGNFPGRFSGRQFSNSRSEMNVSTLELGDSALYLCASSLRGSGNTEAFFGQGTRLTVV.

The rearrangement links TRBV13 to TRBJ2-7; 7 bases agree with TRBD2. The CDR3 loop spans 12 amino acids. CDR1 is PRHDT, CDR2 FYEKMQ, per germline (reference sequence). The junction had 6 bases not matched to a gene; V was cut back by 7 bases and J by 6 bases. The chain's CDR3 is CASTPGGGEQYF. The DNA for the CDR3 is TGTGCCAGCACCCCCGGCGGGGGCGAGCAGTACTTC. Based on the CDR3 plus reference TRBV13 and TRBJ2-7, the full variable domain is AAGVIQSPRHLIKEKRETATLKCYPIPRHDTVYWYQQGPGQDPQFLISFYEKMQSDKGSIPDRFSAQQFSDYHSELNMSSLELGDSALYFCASTPGGGEQYFGPGTRLTVT.

A single count supports this clone. Distinct nucleotide sequences in the sample also encode this CDR3. V usage is TRBV3-1 (or the pseudogene TRBV3-2) and J usage is TRBJ2-3; 7 nucleotides agree with TRBD1. J was trimmed by 3 bases and V by 4 bases; bases with no gene match: 4. The CDR3 contains 14 residues. Germline loops: CDR1 LGHDT, CDR2 YNNKEL (reference sequence). This chain's CDR3 is CASSPRQGTDTQYF. In DNA, the CDR3 is TGTGCCAGCAGCCCCCGACAGGGTACAGATACGCAGTATTTT.

This sequence joins TRBV6-5 and TRBJ1-2, with D possibly being TRBD1 (6 bases). The CDR3 runs to 14 residues. In germline, CDR1 is MNHEY, CDR2 SVGAGI. Trimming removed 6 bases at V and 2 bases at J, with 13 bases between. The CDR3 DNA sequence: TGTGCCAGCAGGGAGAACAGGGCGAACTATGGCTACACCTTC. This translates into CASRENRANYGYTF.

This clone appeared a single time. The gene calls are TRBV6-5 and TRBJ2-7; maybe TRBD2 (5 bases). Germline V gives CDR1 MNHEY, CDR2 SVGAGI. This CDR3 is built from 14 residues. V lost 5 bases and J 3 bases, leaving 14 bases between the germline ends. The DNA of the CDR3 is TGTGCCAGCAGTCCCAAGGACGGGATCTACGAGCAGTACTTC. Its translation is CASSPKDGIYEQYF.

This chain connects TRBV14 to TRBJ2-1, with D possibly being TRBD2 (5 bases). V was clipped by 3 bases and J by 11 bases, with 14 bases between them. Germline loops: CDR1 SGHDN, CDR2 FVKESK. There are 13 residues in the CDR3. CDR3 in amino acids: CASSQSRVGKQFF. DNA for the CDR3: TGTGCCAGCAGCCAGTCTAGGGTCGGGAAGCAGTTCTTC. Variable domain in full (rest from reference TRBV14 and TRBJ2-1): EAGVTQFPSHSVIEKGQTVTLRCDPISGHDNLYWYRRVMGKEIKFLLHFVKESKQDESGMPNNRFLAERTGGTYSTLKVQPAELEDSGVYFCASSQSRVGKQFFGPGTRLTVL.

The chain has TRBV5-4 and TRBJ1-3, with TRBD1 matching 7 bases. This CDR3 is 15 amino acids long. V gave up 2 bases and J gave up 4 bases; unmatched junction bases: 6. CDR1 is SGHNT, CDR2 YYREEE, per germline (reference sequence). The DNA for the CDR3 is TGTGCCAGCAGCTTAGACAGGGAGAGCGGAAACACCATATATTTT. Amino acids: CASSLDRESGNTIYF.

This clone came up a few times. The V gene is TRBV27, the J gene TRBJ1-2; 11 bases align to TRBD1. Germline V gives CDR1 MNHEY, CDR2 SMNVEV (reference sequence). After removal of 6 bases from V and 8 bases from J, the junction contained 5 bases not matched to a gene. This CDR3 region has 13 residues. The CDR3 region is CASRPGQGVGYTF. The CDR3 nucleotides read TGTGCCAGCAGACCGGGACAGGGGGTGGGCTACACCTTC.

The chain has TRBV7-2 and TRBJ1-1; D remains unclear. Germline CDR1 SGHTA, CDR2 FQGNSA. The V end was cut by 0 bases, the J end by 2 bases, with 7 bases between. The CDR3 consists of 14 residues. DNA for the CDR3: TGTGCCAGCAGCTTAGCGCGAGAAAACACTGAAGCTTTCTTT. It is translated as CASSLARENTEAFF.

The chain combines TRBV5-1 with TRBJ2-2; TRBD1 aligns across 10 bases. The CDR3 is 16 amino acids. Germline CDR1 is SGHRS and CDR2 is YFSETQ. V shed 0 bases, J shed 8 bases, and the junction held 7 bases outside the gene matches. This chain's CDR3 is CASSLALTGGFGELFF. CDR3 bases: TGCGCCAGCAGCTTGGCCCTGACAGGGGGCTTTGGGGAGCTGTTTTTT.

This chain joins TRBV28 and TRBJ1-6, with D uncertain. This CDR3 is 13 amino acids long. V was shortened by 10 bases and J by 9 bases, with 16 bases between the two germline ends. The germline gives CDR1 MDHEN, CDR2 SYDVKM. The chain's CDR3 is CATLDKLRSPLHF. The CDR3 coding sequence is TGTGCCACCCTCGACAAGTTGCGTTCACCCCTCCACTTT. Based on the CDR3 plus reference TRBV28 and TRBJ1-6, the full variable domain is DVKVTQSSRYLVKRTGEKVFLECVQDMDHENMFWYRQDPGLGLRLIYFSYDVKMKEKGDIPEGYSVSREKKERFSLILESASTNQTSMYLCATLDKLRSPLHFGNGTRLTVT.

This clone came up a few times. This chain uses TRBV28 with TRBJ2-7, with 7 bases matching TRBD1. The ends lost 5 bases at V and 1 base at J; junction bases unmatched: 5. From germline, CDR1 is MDHEN and CDR2 SYDVKM. The CDR3 has 14 amino acids. CDR3 loop: CASSDRTGSYEQYF. The CDR3 DNA is TGTGCCAGCAGTGATAGGACAGGTTCCTACGAGCAGTACTTC.

The rearrangement uses TRBV18 and TRBJ1-1, with 10 bases aligning to TRBD1. The CDR3 length is 16 residues. The V and J ends lost 3 bases and 1 base, in that order; junction bases with no gene match: 5. Germline-derived CDR1 and CDR2 are KGHSH and LQKENI. CDR3 sequence: CASSPAGQGKNTEAFF. CDR3 bases: TGTGCCAGCTCACCGGCGGGACAGGGGAAGAACACTGAAGCTTTCTTT.

CDR3 sequence: CASSLGSSGYSNQPQHF. DNA for the CDR3: TGTGCCAGCAGCTTGGGATCGAGCGGGTATAGCAATCAGCCCCAGCATTTT. The chain recombines TRBV5-5 with TRBJ1-5; D is unresolved. Trimming took off 0 bases at V and 0 bases at J, with 13 bases between the two ends. In germline, CDR1 is SGHKS, CDR2 YYEKEE (reference sequence). The length of the CDR3 is 17 residues.

This sequence joins TRBV19 and TRBJ1-1, with a weak D call TRBD1 (6 bases). There are 15 residues in the CDR3. The germline CDR1 and CDR2 sequences are LNHDA and SQIVND (reference sequence). Trimming stripped 5 bases from V and 5 bases from J, with 18 bases between. CDR3 coding DNA: TGTGCCAGTAGTCCGGGGGCGGGGAGGGAAACTGAAGCTTTCTTT. It is translated as CASSPGAGRETEAFF. Together with reference TRBV19 and TRBJ1-1, the CDR3 gives the full variable domain: DGGITQSPKYLFRKEGQNVTLSCEQNLNHDAMYWYRQDPGQGLRLIYYSQIVNDFQKGDIAEGYSVSREKKESFPLTVTSAQKNPTAFYLCASSPGAGRETEAFFGQGTRLTVV.

This chain uses TRBV5-1 with TRBJ1-2; D ambiguous. This CDR3 contains 14 residues. The germline V gene has CDR1 SGHRS and CDR2 YFSETQ. Trimming stripped 0 bases from V and 1 base from J, with 7 bases between. In nucleotides, the CDR3 is TGCGCCAGCAGCTTGGCCACGGTTAACTATGGCTACACCTTC. As protein: CASSLATVNYGYTF.

The sample holds a few counts of this clone. This chain connects TRBV11-3 to TRBJ2-1; a possible D gene is TRBD2 (5 bases). Looked up from germline, CDR1 is SGHNT and CDR2 is YENEEA. V was shortened by 3 bases and J by 2 bases, with 8 bases between the two germline ends. This CDR3 region has 14 residues. CDR3 bases: TGTGCCAGCAGCTTGCTAGCTACCTACAATGAGCAGTTCTTC. As protein: CASSLLATYNEQFF.

The chain links TRBV20-1 to TRBJ1-6, with a weak D call TRBD1 (6 bases). V lost 5 bases and J lost 3, with 11 bases in between. Germline CDR1 and CDR2: DFQATT and SNEGSKA (reference sequence). The CDR3 consists of 14 residues. CDR3 coding DNA: TGCAGTGCTCGTGACAGGATCTATAATTCACCCCTCCACTTT. This translates into CSARDRIYNSPLHF.

This chain joins TRBV13 and TRBJ2-5; TRBD2 agrees at 7 bases. V dropped 2 bases and J dropped 5; count of bases not matched to a gene: 8. The CDR3 loop spans 15 amino acids. Per the germline V gene, CDR1 is PRHDT and CDR2 is FYEKMQ (reference sequence). CDR3 DNA: TGTGCCAGCAGCTTATCTCGGGGGGAGAGGGAGACCCAGTACTTC. It codes for CASSLSRGERETQYF.

This chain's CDR3 is CASQRAGQGNQPQHF. CDR3 DNA sequence: TGTGCTAGCCAAAGAGCGGGACAGGGGAACCAGCCCCAGCATTTT. The rearrangement joins TRBV12-5 to TRBJ1-5; 10 bases line up with TRBD1. Germline values: CDR1 LGHNT, CDR2 FRNRAP. After removal of 9 bases from V and 7 bases from J, the junction contained 12 bases not matched to a gene. This CDR3 is 15 amino acids long.

The rearrangement joins TRBV10-3 to TRBJ1-3; tentative D call: TRBD1 (5 bases). Germline V gene sequence: CDR1 ENHRY, CDR2 SYGVKD. V lost 4 bases and J 4 bases, leaving 14 bases between the germline ends. The CDR3 length is 15 residues. The CDR3: CAISAQSGFGNTIYF. The CDR3 nucleotides read TGTGCCATCAGTGCCCAATCAGGGTTCGGAAACACCATATATTTT.

This clone has only a few counts. This chain joins TRBV7-9 and TRBJ1-6; tentatively, D is TRBD1 (5 bases). The CDR3 totals 15 residues. V lost 1 base, J lost 7 bases, and 11 bases lay in between. Per the germline V gene, CDR1 is SEHNR and CDR2 is FQNEAQ (reference sequence). The CDR3 sequence is CASSLEGGTNSPLHF. The CDR3 coding sequence is TGTGCCAGCAGCTTAGAGGGAGGGACCAATTCACCCCTCCACTTT. The variable domain in full, completed from reference TRBV7-9 and TRBJ1-6, reads DTGVSQNPRHKITKRGQNVTFRCDPISEHNRLYWYRQTLGQGPEFLTYFQNEAQLEKSRLLSDRFSAERPKGSFSTLEIQRTEQGDSAMYLCASSLEGGTNSPLHFGNGTRLTVT.

This chain connects TRBV6-5 to TRBJ2-2, with D unresolved. The CDR3 has 13 residues. CDR1 is MNHEY and CDR2 is SVGAGI in the germline V gene. V was clipped by 8 bases and J by 4 bases, with 11 bases between them. The CDR3 DNA sequence: TGTGCCAGCGCCCGTAGTTCCACCGGGGAGCTGTTTTTT. It yields the protein CASARSSTGELFF.

This clone was seen just once. The gene calls are TRBV27 and TRBJ1-2; weak D call: TRBD1 (5 bases). V lost 3 bases and J lost 2, with 7 bases in between. Germline loops: CDR1 MNHEY, CDR2 SMNVEV (reference sequence). The CDR3 has 13 amino acids. CDR3 protein: CASSLEGNYGYTF. The CDR3 DNA sequence: TGTGCCAGCAGTTTGGAGGGGAACTATGGCTACACCTTC.

This chain uses TRBV6-2 or TRBV6-3 with TRBJ2-1; perhaps TRBD1 as D (5 bases). Germline V lookup: CDR1 MNHEY, CDR2 SVGEGT. The V and J ends lost 5 bases and 9 bases respectively, with 11 bases between them. The CDR3 runs 12 residues. The CDR3 sequence: CASSLNQGEQFF. The DNA for the CDR3 is TGTGCCAGCAGTCTTAATCAGGGTGAGCAGTTCTTC.

The rearrangement links TRBV27 to TRBJ2-6; D call uncertain. Trimming removed 6 bases at V and 4 bases at J, with 13 bases between. The CDR3 consists of 15 residues. Germline loops: CDR1 MNHEY, CDR2 SMNVEV (reference sequence). For the CDR3, the DNA is TGTGCCAGCAGCCTAGTGGGTTCGGGGGCCAACGTCCTGACTTTC. Translating it yields CASSLVGSGANVLTF.

The CDR3 DNA sequence: TGCAGCGTTGAAGATGCACCTGGACAGCTAGATACGCAGTATTTT. Protein product: CSVEDAPGQLDTQYF. The chain is built from TRBV29-1 and TRBJ2-3, with D possibly being TRBD1 (6 bases). With 0 bases removed from V and 5 bases from J, the gap between germline ends came to 15 bases. There are 15 residues in the CDR3. Germline CDR1 SQVTM, CDR2 ANQGSEA.

The table lists this clone with a few counts. The V call is TRBV7-9, the J call TRBJ2-7, with D perhaps matching TRBD1 (6 bases). Germline-derived CDR1 and CDR2 are SEHNR and FQNEAQ (reference sequence). V lost 10 bases, J lost 9 bases, and 16 bases lay in between. The CDR3 consists of 11 residues. In DNA form, the CDR3 reads TGTGCCACCGAGGACAGATCCCGGCAGTACTTC. Protein product: CATEDRSRQYF.

V gene TRBV3-1 (or the pseudogene TRBV3-2) combines with J gene TRBJ1-5; the D is unclear. CDR1 and CDR2 (germline): LGHDT, YNNKEL (reference sequence). Trimming removed 1 base from V and 7 bases from J, with 8 bases in between. This CDR3 is built from 13 residues. Here the CDR3 DNA reads TGTGCCAGCAGCCAAGGAGTCGGGCAGCCCCAGCATTTT. Residues: CASSQGVGQPQHF.

This sequence joins TRBV27 and TRBJ2-2; TRBD2 might be the D (6 bases). Germline lookup yields CDR1 MNHEY and CDR2 SMNVEV (reference sequence). This CDR3 has 17 residues. V lost 5 bases and J lost 4, with 20 bases in between. The CDR3 coding sequence is TGTGCCAGCAGTCTGTCCCCCTCTAGCGAGACCACCGGGGAGCTGTTTTTT. Translated: CASSLSPSSETTGELFF.

This clone has just one count. This sequence joins TRBV9 and TRBJ2-3; 9 bases map to TRBD1. This CDR3 is built from 15 residues. Unmatched junction bases numbered 4, after V lost 3 bases and J lost 2 bases. CDR1 is SGDLS, CDR2 YYNGEE, per germline. CDR3 amino acids: CASSGGTGLTDTQYF. CDR3 nucleotide sequence: TGTGCCAGCAGCGGCGGGACAGGGCTCACAGATACGCAGTATTTT.